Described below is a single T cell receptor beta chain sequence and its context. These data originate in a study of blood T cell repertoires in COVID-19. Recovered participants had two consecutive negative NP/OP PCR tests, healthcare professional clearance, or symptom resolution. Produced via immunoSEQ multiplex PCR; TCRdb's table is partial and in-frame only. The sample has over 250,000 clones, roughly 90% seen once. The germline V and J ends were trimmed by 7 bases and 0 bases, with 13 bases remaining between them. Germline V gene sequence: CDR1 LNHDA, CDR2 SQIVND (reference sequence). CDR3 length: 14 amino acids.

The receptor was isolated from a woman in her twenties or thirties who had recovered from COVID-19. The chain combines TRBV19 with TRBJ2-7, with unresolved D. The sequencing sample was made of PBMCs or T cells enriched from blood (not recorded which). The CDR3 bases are TGTGCCAGTAAGCCCGACCCTAGCTCCTACGAGCAGTACTTC. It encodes CASKPDPSSYEQYF.